Presented here are 27 T cell receptor beta chains from one specimen sequenced in a study of Graves' ophthalmopathy and Graves' hyperthyroidism. Amplification of the TCR beta CDR3 regions used RNA transcripts (as template). The workflow started with a first-round RT-PCR run with HTBI primers and then moved on to a second-round multiplex PCR. TCRdb recomputed calls from the multiplex PCR reads with MiXCR, one row per CDR3 protein. Of about 220,000 distinct CDR3 sequences listed, 20% to 25% are singletons. Sequencing was carried out using peripheral blood. All receptors come from a woman aged 45-59 years with Graves' ophthalmopathy.

The chain uses TRBV12-3 or TRBV12-4 and TRBJ1-3; D gene unclear. The CDR3 runs 16 residues. Trimming left V 4 bases short and J 3 bases short, with 16 bases between. The CDR3 sequence: CASSSFGSGDGNTIYF. CDR3 sequence (DNA): TGTGCCAGCAGTTCCTTTGGTTCGGGCGATGGAAACACCATATATTTT.

This clonotype was picked up a small number of times. The chain employs TRBV3-1 and TRBJ1-3; a possible D gene is TRBD1 (5 bases). V was clipped by 8 bases and J by 4 bases, with 12 bases between them. The germline gives CDR1 LGHDT, CDR2 YNNKEL (reference sequence). This CDR3 comprises 13 residues. The CDR3 reads CASRAKGGNTIYF. The DNA of the CDR3 is TGTGCCAGCCGTGCCAAGGGGGGAAACACCATATATTTT.

CDR3 DNA sequence: TGCGCCAGCAGCCGATTATACGGGACAGGGGGTGGCTACGAGCAGTACTTC. This translates into CASSRLYGTGGGYEQYF. The gene calls are TRBV4-1 and TRBJ2-7; 11 bases agree with TRBD1. The CDR3 loop spans 17 amino acids. Looked up from germline, CDR1 is MGHRA and CDR2 is YSYEKL. V dropped 4 bases and J dropped 3; count of bases not matched to a gene: 11.

The CDR3 region is CASSFRDQGAFF. For the CDR3, the DNA is TGTGCCAGCAGCTTCAGGGATCAGGGAGCTTTCTTT. V is TRBV7-2 and J is TRBJ1-1, with D possibly being TRBD1 (5 bases). The CDR3 is 12 amino acids. V gave up 3 bases and J gave up 10 bases, with 12 bases separating them. Per germline, CDR1 SGHTA and CDR2 FQGNSA.

V and J are TRBV10-1 and TRBJ2-7; no clear D gene. The germline CDR1 and CDR2 sequences are WNHNN and SYGVQD (reference sequence). CDR3 length equals 14 residues. V shed 0 bases and J shed 6 bases, with 12 bases lying between them. The CDR3, as DNA: TGCGCCAGCAGTGAGTCTTCGGGCACGGGCGAGCAGTACTTC. Its translation: CASSESSGTGEQYF.

This clonotype was counted many times. V and J are TRBV20-1 and TRBJ2-7; TRBD2 agrees at 10 bases. V was pared by 3 bases and J by 2 bases, with 10 bases of the junction left unmatched. The CDR3 has 16 residues. The V gene's germline CDR1 is DFQATT and CDR2 SNEGSKA (reference sequence). The CDR3 nucleotides are TGCAGTGCTAGTAGCCTAGCGGGAGCCTTAACCTACGAGCAGTACTTC. This codes for CSASSLAGALTYEQYF.

This clonotype was seen many times. The chain carries TRBV19 and TRBJ1-5; D gene unclear. V was clipped by 5 bases and J by 5 bases, with 10 bases between them. This CDR3 spans 13 amino acids. The V gene's germline CDR1 is LNHDA and CDR2 SQIVND (reference sequence). The DNA for the CDR3 is TGTGCCAGTAGTGGAACCGGGGATCAGCCCCAGCATTTT. It codes for CASSGTGDQPQHF.

V is TRBV5-1 and J is TRBJ2-7; 8 bases align to TRBD2. The CDR3 runs 13 residues. The J segment lost 7 bases and the V segment lost 0 bases, leaving 3 bases of the junction unmatched. Germline V gene data show CDR1 as SGHRS and CDR2 as YFSETQ. The DNA for the CDR3 is TGCGCCAGCAGCTTGGGATCTAGCGGGGAGCAGTACTTC. This sequence encodes CASSLGSSGEQYF.

The table lists this clonotype with many counts. The chain employs TRBV12-3 or TRBV12-4 and TRBJ2-7; D remains unclear. The CDR3 runs 17 residues. The ends were cut back, 5 bases at V and 7 bases at J, with 27 bases in the middle. This CDR3 is CASSPLRAIGNNKEQYF. CDR3 coding DNA: TGTGCCAGCAGTCCTCTCCGGGCTATTGGGAATAATAAAGAGCAGTACTTC.

This clonotype has a count of ten or more. The V and J genes are TRBV9 and TRBJ2-3, with TRBD2 matching over 8 bases. From germline, CDR1 is SGDLS and CDR2 YYNGEE. V gave up 2 bases and J gave up 5 bases; unmatched junction bases: 4. This CDR3 comprises 14 residues. The CDR3 reads CASSVTRGGDTQYF. In nucleotides, the CDR3 is TGTGCCAGCAGCGTGACCCGGGGGGGAGATACGCAGTATTTT.

The V call is TRBV28, the J call TRBJ1-1, with 7 bases aligning to TRBD1. This CDR3 comprises 13 residues. Germline trimming cut 11 bases from V and 5 bases from J; bases unmatched to any gene: 11. Germline values: CDR1 MDHEN, CDR2 SYDVKM. The CDR3 DNA sequence: TGTGCCTGCTCAAGGGGGCAAGGAACTGAAGCTTTCTTT. This sequence encodes CACSRGQGTEAFF. The full variable domain, its missing parts supplied by reference TRBV28 and TRBJ1-1, is DVKVTQSSRYLVKRTGEKVFLECVQDMDHENMFWYRQDPGLGLRLIYFSYDVKMKEKGDIPEGYSVSREKKERFSLILESASTNQTSMYLCACSRGQGTEAFFGQGTRLTVV.

Many counts were recorded for this clonotype. The chain combines TRBV12-3 or TRBV12-4 with TRBJ1-2, with unresolved D. This CDR3 spans 11 amino acids. V was clipped by 4 bases and J by 5 bases, with 5 bases between them. CDR3 nucleotides: TGTGCCAGCAGTTACCTATATGGCTACACCTTC. It encodes CASSYLYGYTF.

This clonotype was counted many times. The DNA for the CDR3 is TGTGCCAGCAACCAGCCGCAAGAGACCCAGTACTTC. Protein product: CASNQPQETQYF. This sequence joins TRBV7-9 and TRBJ2-5, with unresolved D. Germline V gene lookup returns CDR1 SEHNR and CDR2 FQNEAQ (reference sequence). The length of the CDR3 is 12 residues. Trimming pared 7 bases from V and 2 bases from J, leaving 8 bases between. Based on the CDR3 plus reference TRBV7-9 and TRBJ2-5, the full variable domain is DTGVSQNPRHKITKRGQNVTFRCDPISEHNRLYWYRQTLGQGPEFLTYFQNEAQLEKSRLLSDRFSAERPKGSFSTLEIQRTEQGDSAMYLCASNQPQETQYFGPGTRLLVL.

This clonotype was recorded at least ten times. V gene TRBV6-1 combines with J gene TRBJ2-6; the D gene is possibly TRBD1 (5 bases). CDR3 size: 18 residues. Per germline, CDR1 MNHNS and CDR2 SASEGT. Trimming took 2 bases from V and 0 from J, leaving 14 bases between them. CDR3 DNA sequence: TGTGCCAGCAGTGAATTCGGGCAGGGCCGCTCTGGGGCCAACGTCCTGACTTTC. Translated: CASSEFGQGRSGANVLTF.

This clonotype showed up many times. The chain recombines TRBV20-1 with TRBJ1-1, with 8 bases aligning to TRBD1. V was pared by 5 bases and J by 5 bases, with 19 bases of the junction left unmatched. The CDR3 sequence is 17 residues long. Germline V gives CDR1 DFQATT, CDR2 SNEGSKA (reference sequence). The CDR3, as DNA: TGCAGTGCTTCAAACCCCGGGACAGGTGGAGATCGGACTGAAGCTTTCTTT. Translation gives CSASNPGTGGDRTEAFF.

The J gene is TRBJ1-5, the V gene TRBV12-3 or TRBV12-4; D not certain. V lost 3 bases and J 6 bases, leaving 9 bases between the germline ends. The CDR3 contains 13 residues. CDR3 amino acids: CASSFGAGQPQHF. In nucleotides, the CDR3 is TGTGCCAGCAGTTTCGGCGCGGGTCAGCCCCAGCATTTT.

This clonotype was counted many times. The rearrangement joins TRBV12-3 or TRBV12-4 to TRBJ2-7, with a tentative D call TRBD2 (5 bases). The V end lost 6 bases, the J end lost 5 bases, and 8 bases lay between the germline ends. CDR3 length equals 11 residues. The CDR3 DNA follows: TGTGCCAGCAGGCACGGGAACGAGCAGTACTTC. Residues: CASRHGNEQYF.

Comments on this clonotype: It may be a read error: a sequence one base away is much more abundant. This chain connects TRBV27 to TRBJ2-7; 7 positions agree with TRBD2. CDR1 MNHEY and CDR2 SMNVEV come from the germline V gene (reference sequence). The trim removed 8 bases at V and 6 bases at J, leaving 10 bases unmatched. There are 13 residues in the CDR3. The DNA of the CDR3 is TGTGCCAGCCGGCCGTGGGAGGGGCGCGAGCAGTACTTC. Amino acid sequence: CASRPWEGREQYF.

This clonotype was observed at least ten times. V is TRBV7-9 and J is TRBJ1-5; weak D call: TRBD1 (5 bases). The CDR3 contains 12 residues. Germline loops: CDR1 SEHNR, CDR2 FQNEAQ (reference sequence). V was shortened by 7 bases and J by 6 bases, with 10 bases between the two germline ends. CDR3 sequence (DNA): TGTGCCAGCACGACGGGGGGTCAGCCCCAGCATTTT. This codes for CASTTGGQPQHF.

This clonotype was observed at least ten times. This sequence joins TRBV3-1 and TRBJ1-1, with D unclear. CDR3 length: 14 residues. The germline gives CDR1 LGHDT, CDR2 YNNKEL (reference sequence). V was pared by 0 bases and J by 1 base, with 6 bases between. CDR3 sequence (DNA): TGTGCCAGCAGCCAAGATGTACGGAACACTGAAGCTTTCTTT. The encoded protein is CASSQDVRNTEAFF. Supplemented by reference TRBV3-1 and TRBJ1-1, the full variable domain reads DTAVSQTPKYLVTQMGNDKSIKCEQNLGHDTMYWYKQDSKKFLKIMFSYNNKELIINETVPNRFSPKSPDKAHLNLHINSLELGDSAVYFCASSQDVRNTEAFFGQGTRLTVV.

This clonotype was counted only a few times. The genes are TRBV5-8 and TRBJ1-1; D is ambiguous. In germline, CDR1 is SGHTS, CDR2 YDEGEE. The V end lost 2 bases, the J end lost 14 bases, and 19 bases lay between the germline ends. The CDR3 contains 13 residues. The CDR3 DNA reads as TGTGCCAGCAGCTTTGAACGGAGGCTGAAGTGGTTCTTT. Its protein is CASSFERRLKWFF.

The chain links TRBV6-2 or TRBV6-3 to TRBJ2-7; no definite D call. Germline lookup yields CDR1 MNHEY and CDR2 SVGEGT. The CDR3 sequence is 12 residues long. The V gene lost 10 bases and the J gene lost 4 bases, with 14 bases spanning the gap. The CDR3: CATEELPYEQYF. The DNA for the CDR3 is TGTGCCACCGAGGAGCTACCATACGAGCAGTACTTC.

This clonotype has at least ten counts. This chain joins TRBV5-1 and TRBJ1-3; tentatively, D is TRBD1 (5 bases). V lost 4 bases to trimming and J lost 2 bases, with 10 bases between them. Germline CDR1 is SGHRS and CDR2 is YFSETQ. The CDR3 contains 14 residues. CDR3 DNA sequence: TGCGCCAGCAGCGAAGGGACGGCTGGAAACACCATATATTTT. Its translation is CASSEGTAGNTIYF.

At least ten counts were recorded for this clonotype. The rearrangement uses TRBV28 and TRBJ2-5; a weak D match, TRBD1 (5 bases). CDR3 size: 13 residues. Germline CDR1 is MDHEN and CDR2 is SYDVKM. V lost 3 bases and J 4 bases, leaving 9 bases between the germline ends. CDR3 DNA sequence: TGTGCCAGCAGTTTGTGGCAGGGAGAGACCCAGTACTTC. It is translated as CASSLWQGETQYF.

The chain couples TRBV19 to TRBJ2-7; tentatively, D is TRBD1 or TRBD2 (5 bases each). The V and J ends lost 5 bases and 3 bases respectively, with 11 bases between them. The CDR3 covers 13 residues. CDR1 LNHDA and CDR2 SQIVND come from the germline V gene (reference sequence). CDR3 in amino acids: CASSQGPDYEQYF. As DNA, the CDR3 is TGTGCCAGTAGTCAGGGACCCGACTACGAGCAGTACTTC.

This clonotype was seen repeatedly, ten times or more. This chain links TRBV3-1 with TRBJ2-4, with 9 positions matching TRBD2. V lost 2 bases, J lost 0 bases, and 5 bases stayed unmatched. The CDR3 has 17 amino acids. Germline V gene data show CDR1 as LGHDT and CDR2 as YNNKEL (reference sequence). The CDR3 loop is CASSQHSLAGAKNIQYF. In DNA form, the CDR3 reads TGTGCCAGCAGCCAACACTCACTAGCGGGAGCCAAAAACATTCAGTACTTC.

Regarding this clonotype: The junction departs from the called germline gene at one end, perhaps through a read error. The chain is built from TRBV28 and TRBJ1-5; D unclear. Germline-derived CDR1 and CDR2 are MDHEN and SYDVKM. This CDR3 comprises 18 residues. The CDR3 spells CASSSRKLTVGWYQPQPF. The CDR3 DNA follows: TGTGCCAGCAGCTCTAGAAAACTTACAGTGGGCTGGTATCAGCCCCAGCCTTTT.